One sample yielded the 19 T cell receptor beta chains listed below, sequenced in a study of technical replicates of blood from several donors. The data were produced by immunoSEQ multiplex PCR, yet TCRdb's version contains in-frame clones alone and is incomplete. The top ten hold over 0.35% of the sample, which has 60,000 to 85,000 clones, approximately 96% seen once. The sequenced sample consisted of T cells isolated from PBMCs. Receptors originate from a human donor in good health.

V gene TRBV11-2 combines with J gene TRBJ2-7; D gene ambiguous. The CDR3 contains 11 residues. Germline V gene data show CDR1 as SGHAT and CDR2 as FQNNGV. Trimming pared 6 bases from V and 3 bases from J, leaving 6 bases between. DNA of the CDR3: TGTGCCAGCAGTTACTACTACGAGCAGTACTTC. Translation gives CASSYYYEQYF.

This chain uses TRBV19 with TRBJ2-7, with D possibly TRBD1 on 6 matching bases. The V end lost 4 bases, the J end lost 0 bases, and 10 bases lay between the germline ends. Germline V gene lookup returns CDR1 LNHDA and CDR2 SQIVND (reference sequence). The CDR3 runs 14 residues. CDR3 in DNA: TGTGCCAGTAGTAACCGGGACAACTCCTACGAGCAGTACTTC. This translates into CASSNRDNSYEQYF.

V usage is TRBV2 and J usage is TRBJ1-2; D perhaps matches TRBD1 (6 bases). This CDR3 is built from 14 residues. Germline CDR1 reads SNHLY; CDR2 reads FYNNEI. Trimming left V 6 bases short and J 1 base short, with 12 bases between. The CDR3 nucleotides read TGTGCCAGCAGCCCCGGACAGTTTAACTATGGCTACACCTTC. As protein: CASSPGQFNYGYTF.

The gene calls are TRBV5-8 and TRBJ1-1; no clear D. Germline V gene lookup returns CDR1 SGHTS and CDR2 YDEGEE. The CDR3 sequence is 13 residues long. The V end lost 1 base, the J end lost 7 bases, and 11 bases lay between the germline ends. The CDR3 loop reads CASSLQVSREAFF. CDR3 DNA sequence: TGTGCCAGCAGCTTGCAGGTATCCCGTGAAGCTTTCTTT.

The rearrangement joins TRBV18 to TRBJ2-1; TRBD1 matches at 9 bases. The ends lost 5 bases at V and 6 bases at J; junction bases unmatched: 5. Germline V gives CDR1 KGHSH, CDR2 LQKENI. The CDR3 is 14 amino acids. CDR3 nucleotides: TGTGCCAGCTCATGGGACAGGGCCACCAATGAGCAGTTCTTC. Amino acids: CASSWDRATNEQFF.

The chain carries TRBV5-1 and TRBJ1-1; D call uncertain. The CDR3 sequence is 11 residues long. Trimming stripped 6 bases from V and 9 bases from J, with 12 bases between. The germline gives CDR1 SGHRS, CDR2 YFSETQ. The CDR3 sequence: CASTNFSKAFF. CDR3 bases: TGCGCCAGCACAAACTTTAGCAAAGCTTTCTTT.

The chain has TRBV7-8 and TRBJ1-2; TRBD1 matches at 7 bases. This CDR3 is built from 17 residues. Germline loops: CDR1 SGHVS, CDR2 FQNEAQ. V lost 5 bases, J lost 3 bases, and 15 bases stayed unmatched. The CDR3 DNA sequence: TGTGCCAGCAGCCCCGGGGACAGTAAAATCCTACACTATGGCTACACCTTC. It codes for CASSPGDSKILHYGYTF.

The rearrangement links TRBV11-2 to TRBJ2-7; 9 bases map to TRBD1. This CDR3 has 14 residues. The junction had 8 bases not matched to a gene; V was cut back by 7 bases and J by 4 bases. Germline values: CDR1 SGHAT, CDR2 FQNNGV. The CDR3 spells CASNRDRASYEQYF. The CDR3 DNA reads as TGTGCCAGCAACCGGGACAGGGCTAGTTACGAGCAGTACTTC.

This chain joins TRBV19 and TRBJ1-5, with D possibly matching TRBD1 (5 bases). V was cut by 7 bases and J by 2 bases, with 9 bases left in between. The CDR3 runs 13 residues. The germline CDR1 and CDR2 sequences are LNHDA and SQIVND (reference sequence). CDR3: CASTVRGNQPQHF. DNA for the CDR3: TGTGCCAGTACGGTCAGGGGCAATCAGCCCCAGCATTTT. The full variable domain, rest sourced from reference TRBV19 and TRBJ1-5, is DGGITQSPKYLFRKEGQNVTLSCEQNLNHDAMYWYRQDPGQGLRLIYYSQIVNDFQKGDIAEGYSVSREKKESFPLTVTSAQKNPTAFYLCASTVRGNQPQHFGDGTRLSIL.

This clone was picked up one time. The rearrangement joins TRBV5-4 to TRBJ1-2, with 8 bases identical to TRBD1. The CDR3 is 17 residues long. V was pared by 3 bases and J by 4 bases, with 14 bases of the junction left unmatched. Germline values: CDR1 SGHNT, CDR2 YYREEE (reference sequence). As DNA, the CDR3 is TGTGCCAGCAGCTCGTTACAGGGGGTTCCCGTCGGCTATGGCTACACCTTC. Its protein product is CASSSLQGVPVGYGYTF. Combining the CDR3 with reference TRBV5-4 and TRBJ1-2 gives the whole variable domain ETGVTQSPTHLIKTRGQQVTLRCSSQSGHNTVSWYQQALGQGPQFIFQYYREEENGRGNFPPRFSGLQFPNYSSELNVNALELDDSALYLCASSSLQGVPVGYGYTFGSGTRLTVV.

This sequence joins TRBV28 and TRBJ1-2, with 8 bases identical to TRBD1. In germline, CDR1 is MDHEN, CDR2 SYDVKM. V lost 6 bases and J lost 6; bases outside the gene matches: 9. There are 14 residues in the CDR3. In DNA, the CDR3 is TGTGCCAGCAGGCCCCAAGACAGGGGCGATGGCTACACCTTC. This codes for CASRPQDRGDGYTF.

This chain links TRBV4-3 with TRBJ2-1; weak D call: TRBD2 (5 bases). The V end was cut by 1 base, the J end by 10 bases, with 8 bases between. CDR3 length: 12 amino acids. In germline, CDR1 is LGHNA, CDR2 YSLEER. Here the CDR3 DNA reads TGCGCCAGCAGCCAAGGGTCGGGGGAGCAGTTCTTC. Protein: CASSQGSGEQFF.

The chain recombines TRBV7-9 with TRBJ1-4, with D possibly TRBD1 on 5 matching bases. Between the trimmed V and J ends, which lost 5 bases and 2 bases, there was a span of 24 bases. Germline-derived CDR1 and CDR2 are SEHNR and FQNEAQ (reference sequence). The CDR3 has 19 amino acids. The CDR3 nucleotides read TGTGCCAGCAGCCCCCAGGACGGGACTGATCTCCTGACTAATGAAAAACTGTTTTTT. This encodes CASSPQDGTDLLTNEKLFF.

The chain has TRBV2 and TRBJ2-7; D is possibly TRBD1 (5 bases). Trimming pared 10 bases from V and 0 bases from J, leaving 13 bases between. Germline V gene sequence: CDR1 SNHLY, CDR2 FYNNEI. The CDR3 spans 13 residues. CDR3 amino acids: CAKRQPSSYEQYF. The CDR3 DNA reads as TGTGCCAAAAGACAGCCCAGCTCCTACGAGCAGTACTTC.

This clone was recorded only once. The chain is built from TRBV2 and TRBJ1-2; D is unresolved. This CDR3 is 13 amino acids long. The V gene lost 3 bases and the J gene lost 3 bases, with 8 bases spanning the gap. CDR1 and CDR2 (germline): SNHLY, FYNNEI. In nucleotides, the CDR3 is TGTGCCAGCAGTGATATTGAGGACTATGGCTACACCTTC. Protein product: CASSDIEDYGYTF.

The chain recombines TRBV19 with TRBJ1-5; maybe TRBD1 (6 bases). Germline V lookup: CDR1 LNHDA, CDR2 SQIVND (reference sequence). The CDR3 spans 16 residues. V lost 4 bases, J lost 5 bases, and 18 bases lay in between. The CDR3 loop reads CASSRQNGDKHQPQHF. In nucleotides, the CDR3 is TGTGCCAGTAGTAGACAAAATGGGGACAAACATCAGCCCCAGCATTTT.

This chain connects TRBV9 to TRBJ1-3; D call uncertain. CDR3 length equals 15 residues. Trimming took off 0 bases at V and 2 bases at J, with 9 bases between the two ends. From germline, CDR1 is SGDLS and CDR2 YYNGEE. The CDR3 bases are TGTGCCAGCAGCGTAGGGCCGACTCCTGGAAACACCATATATTTT. It specifies CASSVGPTPGNTIYF.

The chain has TRBV10-3 and TRBJ2-3, with D unresolved. This CDR3 region has 15 residues. From germline, CDR1 is ENHRY and CDR2 SYGVKD. Between the trimmed V and J ends, which lost 0 bases and 4 bases, there was a span of 11 bases. CDR3 protein: CAISESITVSDTQYF. CDR3 DNA: TGTGCCATCAGTGAGTCGATTACAGTATCAGATACGCAGTATTTT.

The chain combines TRBV9 with TRBJ2-5; TRBD2 might be the D (7 bases). V lost 0 bases and J lost 0, with 12 bases in between. Germline V gives CDR1 SGDLS, CDR2 YYNGEE. CDR3 length equals 16 residues. CDR3 sequence (DNA): TGTGCCAGCAGCGTAGGGGGGGGCGGGAACCAAGAGACCCAGTACTTC. Amino acid sequence: CASSVGGGGNQETQYF.